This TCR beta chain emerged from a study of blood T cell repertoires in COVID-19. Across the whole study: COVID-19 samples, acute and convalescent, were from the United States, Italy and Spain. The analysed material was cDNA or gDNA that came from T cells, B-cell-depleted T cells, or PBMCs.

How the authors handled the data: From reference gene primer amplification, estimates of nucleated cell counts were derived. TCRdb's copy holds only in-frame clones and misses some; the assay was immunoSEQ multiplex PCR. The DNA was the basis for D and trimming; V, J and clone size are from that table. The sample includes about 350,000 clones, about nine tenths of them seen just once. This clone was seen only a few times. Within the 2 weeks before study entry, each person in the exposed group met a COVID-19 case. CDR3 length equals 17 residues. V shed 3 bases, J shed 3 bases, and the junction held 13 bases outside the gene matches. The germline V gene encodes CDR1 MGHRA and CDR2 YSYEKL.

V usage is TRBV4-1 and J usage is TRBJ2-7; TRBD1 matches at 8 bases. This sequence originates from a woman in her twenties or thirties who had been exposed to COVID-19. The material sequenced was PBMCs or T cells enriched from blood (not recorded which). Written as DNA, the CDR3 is TGCGCCAGCAGCCAGGATCGGACAGGGATATTTTTCTACGAGCAGTACTTC. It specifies CASSQDRTGIFFYEQYF.